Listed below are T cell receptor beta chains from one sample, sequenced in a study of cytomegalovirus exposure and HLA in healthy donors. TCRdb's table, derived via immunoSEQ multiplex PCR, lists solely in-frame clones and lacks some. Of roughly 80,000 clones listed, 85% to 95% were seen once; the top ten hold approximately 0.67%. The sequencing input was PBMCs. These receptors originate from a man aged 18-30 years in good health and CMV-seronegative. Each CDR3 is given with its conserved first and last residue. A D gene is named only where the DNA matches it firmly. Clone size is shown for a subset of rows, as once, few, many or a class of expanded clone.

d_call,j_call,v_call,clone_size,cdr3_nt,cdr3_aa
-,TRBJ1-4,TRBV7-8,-,TGTGCCAGCAGATCGGGGGGGGCTTTCGAAAAACTGTTTTTT,CASRSGGAFEKLFF
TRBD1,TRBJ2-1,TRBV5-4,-,TGTGCCAGCATCGGGACAGGGTCTAATGAGCAGTTCTTC,CASIGTGSNEQFF
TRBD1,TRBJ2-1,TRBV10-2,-,TGCGCCAGCAGTGAACAGGGGAAGGGATTCCACAATGAGCAGTTCTTC,CASSEQGKGFHNEQFF
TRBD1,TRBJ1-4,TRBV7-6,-,TGTGCCAGCAGCCCGGGACAGGGGGGTTATAATGAAAAACTGTTTTTT,CASSPGQGGYNEKLFF
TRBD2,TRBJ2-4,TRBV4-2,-,TGTGCCAGCAGCCCTGGACTAGCGGATCCCAACATTCAGTACTTC,CASSPGLADPNIQYF
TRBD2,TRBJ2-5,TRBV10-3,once,TGTGCCATCAGTAGCGGGAAGGAGACCCAGTACTTC,CAISSGKETQYF
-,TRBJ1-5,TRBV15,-,TGTGCCACCGGACAGAGCTATAGCAATCAGCCCCAGCATTTT,CATGQSYSNQPQHF
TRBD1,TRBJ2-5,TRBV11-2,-,TGTGCCAGCAGCCCCTCCCCGACAGGGATTGAGACCCAGTACTTC,CASSPSPTGIETQYF
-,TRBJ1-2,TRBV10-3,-,TGTGCCATCAGTGTGCAGGGCAGCTATGGCTACACCTTC,CAISVQGSYGYTF
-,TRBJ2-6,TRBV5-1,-,TGCGCCAGCAGCTTGGAGGCGGGGCCAGGGGCCAACGTCCTGACTTTC,CASSLEAGPGANVLTF
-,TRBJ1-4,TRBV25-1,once,TGTGCCAGCAGTGATCTGTCAGGGTTCGGCGCTAATGAAAAACTGTTTTTT,CASSDLSGFGANEKLFF
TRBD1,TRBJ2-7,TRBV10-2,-,TGCGCCAGCAGTGAACAGGGGAACTACGAGCAGTACTTC,CASSEQGNYEQYF
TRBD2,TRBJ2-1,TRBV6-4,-,TGTGCCAGCAGTGTAACTAGCGGGGAGTACGATGAGCAGTTCTTC,CASSVTSGEYDEQFF